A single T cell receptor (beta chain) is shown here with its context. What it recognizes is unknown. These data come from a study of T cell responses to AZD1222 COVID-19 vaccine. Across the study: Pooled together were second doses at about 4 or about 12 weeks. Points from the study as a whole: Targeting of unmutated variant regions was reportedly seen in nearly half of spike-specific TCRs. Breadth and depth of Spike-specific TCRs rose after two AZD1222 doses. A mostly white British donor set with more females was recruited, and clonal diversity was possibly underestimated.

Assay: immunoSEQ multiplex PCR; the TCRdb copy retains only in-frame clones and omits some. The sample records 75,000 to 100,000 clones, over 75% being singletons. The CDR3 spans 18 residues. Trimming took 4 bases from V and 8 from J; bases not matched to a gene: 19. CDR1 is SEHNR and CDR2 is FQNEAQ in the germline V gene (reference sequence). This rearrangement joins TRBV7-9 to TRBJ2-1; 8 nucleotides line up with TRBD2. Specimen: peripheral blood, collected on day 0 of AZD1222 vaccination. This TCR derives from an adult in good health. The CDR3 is CASSSVATGTRGVDEQFF. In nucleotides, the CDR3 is TGTGCCAGCAGCTCTGTGGCGACCGGGACTAGGGGTGTGGATGAGCAGTTCTTC.